The present entry profiles one TCR beta chain with its context. Its cognate antigen is unknown. The CDR3 consists of 15 residues. Germline V gene sequence: CDR1 SNHLY, CDR2 FYNNEI. V dropped 4 bases and J dropped 1 base, with 10 bases sitting between them. This specimen belongs to a study of cytomegalovirus exposure and HLA in healthy donors. Study findings and constraints: Later on, an analysis tied 15,000 or so TCR beta sequences to HLA alleles at 0.05 false discovery rate. In all likelihood, a cluster of highly shared sequence variants was a sequencing artifact. In a later analysis, a missense DCLRE1C variant was linked to TCR beta V- and J-gene trimming.

PCR involved 60 Vbeta and 13 Jbeta primers. Sequenced by immunoSEQ multiplex PCR; TCRdb stores in-frame clones only, minus some. The sample has roughly 96,000 clones, roughly 74% seen once. The sequencing input was PBMCs. The sequence was obtained from a female donor in good health and CMV-seropositive. This chain joins TRBV2 and TRBJ1-4, with unresolved D. CDR3 nucleotide sequence: TGTGCCAGCAGTGCCCAACAAATAACTAATGAAAAACTGTTTTTT. Protein product: CASSAQQITNEKLFF.